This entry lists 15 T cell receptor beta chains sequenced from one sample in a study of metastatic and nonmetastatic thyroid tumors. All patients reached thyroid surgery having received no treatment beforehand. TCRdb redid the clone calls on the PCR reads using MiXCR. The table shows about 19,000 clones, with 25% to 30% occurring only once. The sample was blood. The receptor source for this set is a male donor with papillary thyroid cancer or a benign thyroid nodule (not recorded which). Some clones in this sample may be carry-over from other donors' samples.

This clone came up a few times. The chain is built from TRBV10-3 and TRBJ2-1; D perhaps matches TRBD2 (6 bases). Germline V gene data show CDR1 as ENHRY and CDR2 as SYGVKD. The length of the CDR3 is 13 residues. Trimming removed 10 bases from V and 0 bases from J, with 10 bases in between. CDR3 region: CATTGSSYNEQFF. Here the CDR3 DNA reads TGTGCCACCACCGGGAGCTCCTACAATGAGCAGTTCTTC.

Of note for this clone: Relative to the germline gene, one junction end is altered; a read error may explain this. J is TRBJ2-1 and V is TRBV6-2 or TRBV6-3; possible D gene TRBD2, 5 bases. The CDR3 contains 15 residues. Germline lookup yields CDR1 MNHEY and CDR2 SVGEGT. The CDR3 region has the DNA TGTGCCAGCAGTTACTCGACGGTAGGGAGAAATGAACAGTTCTTC. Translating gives CASSYSTVGRNEQFF.

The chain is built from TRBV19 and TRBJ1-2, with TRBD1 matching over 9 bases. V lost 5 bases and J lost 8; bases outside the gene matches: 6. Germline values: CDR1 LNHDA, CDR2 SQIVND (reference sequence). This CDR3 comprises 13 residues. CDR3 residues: CASSPRTGVGYTF. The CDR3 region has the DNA TGTGCCAGTAGTCCACGGACAGGGGTGGGCTACACCTTC.

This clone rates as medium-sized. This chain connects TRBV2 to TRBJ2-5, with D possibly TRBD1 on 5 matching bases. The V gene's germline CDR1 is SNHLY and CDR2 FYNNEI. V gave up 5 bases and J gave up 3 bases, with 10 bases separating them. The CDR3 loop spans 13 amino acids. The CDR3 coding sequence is TGTGCCAGCAGTCAAGACAGAGAAGAGACCCAGTACTTC. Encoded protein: CASSQDREETQYF. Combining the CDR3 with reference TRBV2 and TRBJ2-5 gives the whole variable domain EPEVTQTPSHQVTQMGQEVILRCVPISNHLYFYWYRQILGQKVEFLVSFYNNEISEKSEIFDDQFSVERPDGSNFTLKIRSTKLEDSAMYFCASSQDREETQYFGPGTRLLVL.

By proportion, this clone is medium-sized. The CDR3 spells CSASRDRGSKDPDNEQFF. CDR3 bases: TGCAGTGCTAGCCGAGACAGGGGTTCCAAAGACCCGGACAATGAGCAGTTCTTC. This rearrangement joins TRBV20-1 to TRBJ2-1; 8 bases match TRBD1. The CDR3 contains 18 residues. The J segment lost 5 bases and the V segment lost 3 bases, leaving 18 bases of the junction unmatched. Germline V gene data show CDR1 as DFQATT and CDR2 as SNEGSKA (reference sequence).

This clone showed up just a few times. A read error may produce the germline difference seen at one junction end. The CDR3: CASTLPGLELFF. The CDR3 DNA is TGTGCCAGCACCCTACCAGGGTTGGAGCTGTTCTTC. The chain employs TRBV12-3 or TRBV12-4 and TRBJ2-1, with D perhaps TRBD1 (5 bases). The CDR3 length is 12 residues.

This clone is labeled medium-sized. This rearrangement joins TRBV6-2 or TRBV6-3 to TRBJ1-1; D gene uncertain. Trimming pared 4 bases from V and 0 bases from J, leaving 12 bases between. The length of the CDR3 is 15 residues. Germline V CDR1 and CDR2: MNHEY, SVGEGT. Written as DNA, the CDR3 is TGTGCCAGCAGTTCCATCCTTGTCATGAACACTGAAGCTTTCTTT. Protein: CASSSILVMNTEAFF.

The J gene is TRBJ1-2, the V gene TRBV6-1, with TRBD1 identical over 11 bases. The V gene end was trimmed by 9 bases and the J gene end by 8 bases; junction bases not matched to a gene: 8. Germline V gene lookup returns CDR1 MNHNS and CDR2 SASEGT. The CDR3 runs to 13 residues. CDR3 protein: CASRTGTGGGYTF. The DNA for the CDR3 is TGTGCCAGTAGGACTGGGACAGGGGGAGGCTACACCTTC.

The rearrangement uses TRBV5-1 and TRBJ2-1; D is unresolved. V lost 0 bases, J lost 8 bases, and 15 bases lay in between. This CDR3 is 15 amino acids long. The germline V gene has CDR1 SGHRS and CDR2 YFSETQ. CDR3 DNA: TGCGCCAGCAGCTTGGGTCCTGGCCGAATGGATGAGCAGTTCTTC. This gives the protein CASSLGPGRMDEQFF.

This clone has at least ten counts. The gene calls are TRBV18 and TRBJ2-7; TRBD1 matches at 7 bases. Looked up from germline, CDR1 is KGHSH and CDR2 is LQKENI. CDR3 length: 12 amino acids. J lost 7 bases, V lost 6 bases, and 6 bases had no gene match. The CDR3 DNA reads TGTGCCAGCTCGGATATGACAGGGGAGCAGTACTTC. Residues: CASSDMTGEQYF.

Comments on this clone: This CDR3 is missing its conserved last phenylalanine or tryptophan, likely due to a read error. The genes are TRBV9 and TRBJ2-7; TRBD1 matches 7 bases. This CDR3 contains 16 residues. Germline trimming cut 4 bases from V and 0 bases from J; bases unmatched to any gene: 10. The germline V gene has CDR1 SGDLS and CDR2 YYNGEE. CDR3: CASSPQDRTYSYEQYL. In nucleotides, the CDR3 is TGTGCCAGCAGCCCCCAGGACAGGACCTACTCCTACGAGCAGTACCTC.

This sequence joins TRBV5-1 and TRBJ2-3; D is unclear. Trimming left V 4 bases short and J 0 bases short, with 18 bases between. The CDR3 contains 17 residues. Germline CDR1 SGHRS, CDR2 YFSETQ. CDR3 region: CASSLLVGRASTDTQYF. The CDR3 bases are TGCGCCAGCAGCCTCCTCGTCGGTAGGGCTAGCACAGATACGCAGTATTTT.

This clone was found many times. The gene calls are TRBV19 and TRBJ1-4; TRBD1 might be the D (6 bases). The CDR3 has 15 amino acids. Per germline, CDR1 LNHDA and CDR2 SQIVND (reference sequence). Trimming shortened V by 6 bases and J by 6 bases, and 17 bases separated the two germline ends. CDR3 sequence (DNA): TGTGCCAGTAGACTCTCCAGGGGCTTTGATGAAAAACTGTTTTTT. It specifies CASRLSRGFDEKLFF. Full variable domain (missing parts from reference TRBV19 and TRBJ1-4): DGGITQSPKYLFRKEGQNVTLSCEQNLNHDAMYWYRQDPGQGLRLIYYSQIVNDFQKGDIAEGYSVSREKKESFPLTVTSAQKNPTAFYLCASRLSRGFDEKLFFGSGTQLSVL.

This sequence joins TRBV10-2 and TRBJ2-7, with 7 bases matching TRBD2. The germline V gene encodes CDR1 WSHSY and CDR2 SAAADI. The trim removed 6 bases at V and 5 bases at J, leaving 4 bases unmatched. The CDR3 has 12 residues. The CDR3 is CASSDGRNEQYF. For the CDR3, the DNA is TGCGCCAGCAGCGACGGGAGGAACGAGCAGTACTTC.

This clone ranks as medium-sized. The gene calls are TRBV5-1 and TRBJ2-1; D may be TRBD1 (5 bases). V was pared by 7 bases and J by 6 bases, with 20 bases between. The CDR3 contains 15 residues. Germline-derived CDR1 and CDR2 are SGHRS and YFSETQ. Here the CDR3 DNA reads TGCGCCAGCCACGGAGACAGCATATCTTCCAATGAGCAGTTCTTC. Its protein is CASHGDSISSNEQFF.